This section outlines one TCR beta chain sequence together with its context. The antigen remains unidentified. The assay was immunoSEQ multiplex PCR, and TCRdb's table has in-frame clones only and misses some. The profile shows approximately 66,000 clones, 65% to 80% of them singletons. The record originates from a study of vaccination effects on CD4 cells after COVID-19. For the study at large: Sampling occurred a median 72 days post second dose, range 14 to 241. PBMC cultures contained approximately 1.8 million cells per well, roughly 10 IU/ml IL-2 and 10 ug/ml peptides.

Study-wide points: Clones induced by infection and by vaccine showed marked clonal contraction late after vaccination.

Following culture for about ten days, CD4+ T cells were isolated. Either the mRNA-1273 or the BNT162b2 vaccine was given to participants as two doses. Both day 3 and day 7 saw half the medium replaced with IL-2 medium. Here the sequenced sample was CD4+ T cells from PBMCs cultured without peptide, taken after COVID-19 vaccination. This clonotype was obtained from a human donor who received a COVID-19 vaccine.

The CDR3 spells CASSVGGTGSIGANVLTF. Here the CDR3 DNA reads TGTGCCAGCAGCGTAGGAGGGACAGGGTCCATCGGGGCCAACGTCCTGACTTTC. The rearrangement links TRBV9 to TRBJ2-6; 9 bases match TRBD1. Per the germline V gene, CDR1 is SGDLS and CDR2 is YYNGEE. J gave up 4 bases and V 0 bases, and 8 bases lay outside the gene matches. The CDR3 loop spans 18 amino acids.